These 19 T cell receptor beta chains came from one sample sequenced in a study of early T cells in non-severe SARS-CoV-2 infection. TCRdb called the 5' RACE reads again in MiXCR, with one record for every CDR3 protein. The data contain around 64,000 distinct CDR3 sequences, around 10% of them singletons. The sample consisted of whole blood, taken at baseline. These receptors were taken from an adult who was a healthcare worker with PCR-confirmed SARS-CoV-2 infection or an uninfected control (not recorded which).

This clonotype was counted many times. This chain joins TRBV12-3 or TRBV12-4 and TRBJ2-2, with TRBD1 identical over 7 bases. CDR3 length: 16 residues. Trimming at V came to 5 bases and at J to 0 bases, leaving 6 bases not matched to a gene. The CDR3 region is CASSPTGQTNTGELFF. The CDR3 nucleotides read TGTGCCAGCAGTCCGACGGGACAGACGAACACCGGGGAGCTGTTTTTT.

The chain uses TRBV15 and TRBJ1-1, with D uncertain. Per germline, CDR1 LNHNV and CDR2 YYDKDF (reference sequence). Trimming left V 0 bases short and J 6 bases short, with 11 bases between. The CDR3 totals 14 residues. The CDR3 DNA reads TGTGCCACCAGCAGAGATTCCGGGTTGGCTGAAGCTTTCTTT. This translates into CATSRDSGLAEAFF.

V usage is TRBV12-3 or TRBV12-4 and J usage is TRBJ2-5; 7 nucleotides match TRBD1. The V segment lost 5 bases and the J segment 9 bases; nucleotides outside the gene matches: 15. This CDR3 spans 15 amino acids. CDR3 DNA sequence: TGTGCCAGCAGTCCCACGACAGGGAGCGCAGGGGCCCAGTACTTC. This encodes CASSPTTGSAGAQYF.

This clonotype came up a few times. The rearrangement uses TRBV7-2 and TRBJ2-1, with D possibly called TRBD1 or TRBD2 (5 bases each). Per the germline V gene, CDR1 is SGHTA and CDR2 is FQGNSA. V lost 4 bases and J lost 2, with 15 bases in between. This CDR3 comprises 16 residues. The CDR3 coding sequence is TGTGCCAGCAGCTCGTCCGGGGCGGAGCCCTACAATGAGCAGTTCTTC. It encodes CASSSSGAEPYNEQFF. Full variable domain (outside the CDR3, taken from reference TRBV7-2 and TRBJ2-1): GAGVSQSPSNKVTEKGKDVELRCDPISGHTALYWYRQSLGQGLEFLIYFQGNSAPDKSGLPSDRFSAERTGGSVSTLTIQRTQQEDSAVYLCASSSSGAEPYNEQFFGPGTRLTVL.

This chain joins TRBV5-1 and TRBJ2-1, with D uncertain. This CDR3 is 15 amino acids long. V was clipped by 3 bases and J by 0 bases, with 10 bases between them. Germline V gene lookup returns CDR1 SGHRS and CDR2 YFSETQ. CDR3 sequence reads: CASSWTDSSYNEQFF. The CDR3 DNA reads TGCGCCAGCAGCTGGACGGATAGCTCCTACAATGAGCAGTTCTTC.

This clonotype was found many times. The rearrangement uses TRBV12-3 or TRBV12-4 and TRBJ2-5, with D perhaps matching TRBD1 or TRBD2 (5 bases each). V was cut by 5 bases and J by 9 bases, with 10 bases left in between. This CDR3 has 11 residues. The CDR3 DNA reads TGTGCCAGCAGTGGGGCGCGGGCCCAGTACTTC. Its translation is CASSGARAQYF.

The V and J genes are TRBV6-1 and TRBJ2-7, with TRBD1 identical over 7 bases. Germline V gene data show CDR1 as MNHNS and CDR2 as SASEGT. The CDR3 extends over 13 amino acids. The CDR3 DNA follows: TGTGCAACCTCGGACAGGAGCTCCTACGAGCAGTACTTC. Amino acid sequence: CATSDRSSYEQYF.

This clonotype appeared a few times. The rearrangement joins TRBV5-1 to TRBJ2-5; TRBD2 matches 10 bases. Germline V gene lookup returns CDR1 SGHRS and CDR2 YFSETQ. CDR3 length equals 16 residues. V lost 0 bases and J lost 0; bases outside the gene matches: 2. The CDR3 DNA reads TGCGCCAGCAGCTTGGCACTAGCGGGGCACCAAGAGACCCAGTACTTC. Translating gives CASSLALAGHQETQYF.

The chain uses TRBV5-4 and TRBJ2-7; TRBD1 matches at 12 bases. From germline, CDR1 is SGHNT and CDR2 YYREEE (reference sequence). The V gene end was trimmed by 3 bases and the J gene end by 3 bases; junction bases not matched to a gene: 7. The CDR3 runs 16 residues. The CDR3 sequence is CASSWGTGGAGYEQYF. The CDR3 coding sequence is TGTGCCAGCAGCTGGGGGACAGGGGGCGCCGGCTACGAGCAGTACTTC. The full variable domain, with the rest looked up from reference TRBV5-4 and TRBJ2-7, is ETGVTQSPTHLIKTRGQQVTLRCSSQSGHNTVSWYQQALGQGPQFIFQYYREEENGRGNFPPRFSGLQFPNYSSELNVNALELDDSALYLCASSWGTGGAGYEQYFGPGTRLTVT.

The chain is built from TRBV7-2 and TRBJ2-5; 12 bases align to TRBD2. CDR1 is SGHTA and CDR2 is FQGNSA in the germline V gene. After removal of 5 bases from V and 3 bases from J, the junction contained 4 bases not matched to a gene. CDR3 length: 15 residues. For the CDR3, the DNA is TGTGCCAGCAGCGCTAGCGGGAGGGCCGAAGAGACCCAGTACTTC. Protein sequence: CASSASGRAEETQYF. The whole variable domain, remainder taken from reference TRBV7-2 and TRBJ2-5, is GAGVSQSPSNKVTEKGKDVELRCDPISGHTALYWYRQSLGQGLEFLIYFQGNSAPDKSGLPSDRFSAERTGGSVSTLTIQRTQQEDSAVYLCASSASGRAEETQYFGPGTRLLVL.

This clonotype was picked up many times. This chain links TRBV10-3 with TRBJ2-3; TRBD1 matches 9 bases. The germline CDR1 and CDR2 sequences are ENHRY and SYGVKD. This CDR3 has 16 amino acids. V shed 7 bases, J shed 0 bases, and the junction held 8 bases outside the gene matches. The CDR3 region has the DNA TGTGCCATCACCGGACAGGGGTTCTCGAGCACAGATACGCAGTATTTT. Protein sequence: CAITGQGFSSTDTQYF.

V is TRBV5-4 and J is TRBJ2-1; a weak D match, TRBD1 (5 bases). V was pared by 2 bases and J by 4 bases, with 7 bases between. Germline CDR1 reads SGHNT; CDR2 reads YYREEE (reference sequence). The CDR3 is 13 amino acids. The CDR3 spells CASSFQGYNEQFF. CDR3 DNA: TGTGCCAGCAGCTTCCAGGGATACAATGAGCAGTTCTTC.

In its sample, this clonotype was seen a few times. The chain combines TRBV20-1 with TRBJ2-5; D ambiguous. This CDR3 is 11 amino acids long. Germline V gene data show CDR1 as DFQATT and CDR2 as SNEGSKA (reference sequence). V was clipped by 6 bases and J by 2 bases, with 7 bases between them. CDR3 DNA: TGCAGTGCCATCTCGCAAGAGACCCAGTACTTC. This encodes CSAISQETQYF.

The rearrangement uses TRBV7-6 and TRBJ2-7; D is undetermined. Germline-derived CDR1 and CDR2 are SGHVS and FNYEAQ. Trimming stripped 2 bases from V and 3 bases from J, with 17 bases between. The CDR3 is 16 amino acids. CDR3 sequence (DNA): TGTGCCAGCAGCTTATTCCAAGAAGTCAGTAGCTACGAGCAGTACTTC. The encoded protein is CASSLFQEVSSYEQYF. Complete variable domain (other parts from reference TRBV7-6 and TRBJ2-7): GAGVSQSPRYKVTKRGQDVALRCDPISGHVSLYWYRQALGQGPEFLTYFNYEAQQDKSGLPNDRFSAERPEGSISTLTIQRTEQRDSAMYRCASSLFQEVSSYEQYFGPGTRLTVT.

The chain combines TRBV29-1 with TRBJ2-7; TRBD1 matches at 9 bases. J lost 4 bases, V lost 6 bases, and 4 bases had no gene match. The germline CDR1 and CDR2 sequences are SQVTM and ANQGSEA. This CDR3 has 12 residues. CDR3 in amino acids: CSVGTGFYEQYF. In DNA form, the CDR3 reads TGCAGCGTCGGGACAGGGTTTTACGAGCAGTACTTC.

This clonotype has only a few counts. The J gene is TRBJ1-1, the V gene TRBV6-6; no definite D call. Trimming cost V 8 bases and J 4 bases, with 14 bases left between them. Germline V gives CDR1 MNHNY, CDR2 SVGAGI (reference sequence). The CDR3 runs to 13 residues. For the CDR3, the DNA is TGTGCCAGCGCAAGGAAGCCGGTCACTGAAGCTTTCTTT. It encodes CASARKPVTEAFF.

This clonotype turned up a few times. The J gene is TRBJ1-3, the V gene TRBV6-2 or TRBV6-3, with unresolved D. The V end lost 5 bases, the J end lost 1 base, and 9 bases lay between the germline ends. The CDR3 totals 14 residues. The germline V gene has CDR1 MNHEY and CDR2 SVGEGT. The CDR3 region is CASSPSLSGNTIYF. As DNA, the CDR3 is TGTGCCAGCAGTCCCAGTCTTTCTGGAAACACCATATATTTT.

This clonotype has only a few counts. V is TRBV5-1 and J is TRBJ1-2; D not resolved. In germline, CDR1 is SGHRS, CDR2 YFSETQ. V lost 1 base, J lost 2 bases, and 6 bases lay in between. The CDR3 contains 13 residues. CDR3 protein: CASSLTENYGYTF. The CDR3 DNA reads TGCGCCAGCAGCTTGACGGAAAACTATGGCTACACCTTC.

This clonotype was picked up a small number of times. The rearrangement links TRBV5-5 to TRBJ1-4; no firm D call. This CDR3 has 14 amino acids. Germline assignment: CDR1 SGHKS and CDR2 YYEKEE (reference sequence). The V end lost 2 bases, the J end lost 4 bases, and 9 bases lay between the germline ends. CDR3 DNA: TGTGCCAGCAGCTTTGGCAGCCTTAATGAAAAACTGTTTTTT. Translation gives CASSFGSLNEKLFF.